The 5 T cell receptor beta chains presented below share a single source sample, sequenced in a study of healthy donors' naive CD4 and CD8 T cells. Starting from 500 ng of total RNA, TCR libraries were made with linear amplification. TCRdb redid the calling of the reads with MiXCR, one entry per CDR3 protein. The table has about 180,000 distinct CDR3 sequences, around 74% seen once; the top ten hold 2% to 2.5%. The sample was naive CD4+ and CD8+ T cells sorted from blood, pooled from several donors. Receptors originate from a pool of human donors in good health; the sample pools cells from several healthy donors.

The chain is built from TRBV13 and TRBJ1-1, with TRBD1 matching over 9 bases. Germline-derived CDR1 and CDR2 are PRHDT and FYEKMQ (reference sequence). The CDR3 runs to 13 residues. The V gene end was trimmed by 4 bases and the J gene end by 10 bases; junction bases not matched to a gene: 7. Here the CDR3 reads CASSSTGGQGAFF. The CDR3 bases are TGTGCCAGCAGCTCAACGGGGGGACAGGGAGCTTTCTTT.

The chain uses TRBV19 and TRBJ1-5; D might be TRBD1 (6 bases). This CDR3 region has 15 residues. Trimming pared 7 bases from V and 5 bases from J, leaving 18 bases between. From germline, CDR1 is LNHDA and CDR2 SQIVND (reference sequence). The CDR3 sequence: CASNPNQGLDQPQHF. The CDR3 bases are TGTGCCAGTAACCCGAACCAGGGGCTAGATCAGCCCCAGCATTTT.

The V and J genes are TRBV11-2 and TRBJ2-1, with a tentative D call TRBD2 (6 bases). Deletions cut 0 bases from V and 4 bases from J, with 10 bases between. The CDR3 runs to 15 residues. Germline-derived CDR1 and CDR2 are SGHAT and FQNNGV. The CDR3 loop is CASSLERDGYNEQFF. The CDR3 bases are TGTGCCAGCAGCTTAGAGCGGGACGGGTACAATGAGCAGTTCTTC.

The rearrangement links TRBV19 to TRBJ2-1, with D perhaps matching TRBD2 (8 bases). Trimming removed 7 bases from V and 2 bases from J, with 18 bases in between. The length of the CDR3 is 16 residues. CDR1 and CDR2 (germline): LNHDA, SQIVND (reference sequence). The CDR3 loop is CASTKRERGPYNEQFF. The CDR3 nucleotides are TGTGCCAGTACTAAGCGGGAGAGGGGGCCCTACAATGAGCAGTTCTTC.

V usage is TRBV6-5 and J usage is TRBJ2-3; D possibly corresponds to TRBD2 (6 bases). Trimming stripped 10 bases from V and 4 bases from J, with 18 bases between. Germline V gene sequence: CDR1 MNHEY, CDR2 SVGAGI. The CDR3 extends over 14 amino acids. CDR3 region: CATARLVRPDTQYF. CDR3 DNA sequence: TGTGCCACCGCCCGACTAGTCCGCCCAGATACGCAGTATTTT.